This T cell receptor (beta chain) emerged from a study of CD8 T cells in ankylosing spondylitis. Regarding the study as a whole: The disease-linked clones had a CD8+ phenotype and low blood frequencies.

This clonotype showed up many times. Its antigen remains unidentified. TCRdb recomputed calls from the 5' RACE reads with MiXCR, one row per CDR3 protein. Here the sample spans over 30,000 distinct CDR3 sequences, over 10% being singletons. Germline V gene lookup returns CDR1 SGHDT and CDR2 YYEEEE. V gave up 1 base and J gave up 4 bases, with 11 bases separating them. The CDR3 contains 15 residues. V usage is TRBV5-6 and J usage is TRBJ2-2; D not resolved. Sequenced input: synovial fluid, either unsorted or a sorted T cell fraction (not recorded which). The receptor was isolated from a male donor with ankylosing spondylitis. The CDR3 sequence: CASSLFWVGTGELFF. CDR3 DNA: TGTGCCAGCAGCTTGTTCTGGGTCGGCACCGGGGAGCTGTTTTTT.